A single T cell receptor beta chain is shown here with its context. This sample was included in a study of identical twins. The CDR3 runs 11 residues. V was cut by 6 bases and J by 10 bases, with 10 bases left in between. CDR1 and CDR2 (germline): MGHDK, SYGVNS. With template switching, a universal primer site was added, and the cDNA carried unique molecular identifiers. TCRdb passed the 5' RACE reads through MiXCR, listing each CDR3 protein once. The sample lists about 190,000 distinct CDR3 sequences, about 15% occurring once. These same data were also listed under a study on T cells expressing NK-cell markers. That report adds: Alpha-beta TCR T cells were the sole sorting target in several experiments, owing to an anti-gamma-delta TCR antibody. Four of the donors also had these clonotypes leading their CD3+CD56-NKG2C+ fraction.

Input material: CD8+ T cells sorted from blood. The chain couples TRBV25-1 to TRBJ2-1, with D perhaps TRBD1 or TRBD2 (5 bases each). This sequence was found in a woman under 30 in good health. The CDR3 region is CASSQGTEQFF. In nucleotides, the CDR3 is TGTGCCAGCAGCCAAGGGACCGAGCAGTTCTTC.